This TCR beta chain emerged from a study of cytomegalovirus exposure and HLA in healthy donors. Vbeta (60) and Jbeta (13) primers were used in the PCR. The method was immunoSEQ multiplex PCR; TCRdb's version includes in-frame clones alone and lacks a portion of them. The sample consists of 150,000 to 200,000 clones, 79% of them appearing once. Comment on this clone: Other nucleotide sequences in the sample specify the same CDR3.

The CDR3 contains 14 residues. J lost 0 bases, V lost 3 bases, and 0 bases had no gene match. In germline, CDR1 is MNHEY, CDR2 SVGAGI. The sequence was collected from a woman aged 30 to 39 in good health and CMV-seropositive. The rearrangement links TRBV6-5 to TRBJ2-7, with 9 bases lining up with TRBD2. Sequenced: PBMCs. The CDR3 nucleotides read TGTGCCAGCAGTTATAGCGGGAGCTCCTACGAGCAGTACTTC. Protein sequence: CASSYSGSSYEQYF.